This T cell receptor beta chain was documented in a study of shared clonotypes between healthy human individuals. Study results and limitations: Rarefaction showed that sequencing of sorted subsets was incomplete (despite large depth). Four donors shared 4.5% to 6.5% of their naive CD4 clonotypes. In general, naive subsets displayed greater estimated richness than memory subsets did.

About 30,000 T cell genomes (roughly 220 ng DNA) went into each sorted-subset replicate. Clones were read by immunoSEQ multiplex PCR, and TCRdb kept only the in-frame ones, dropping some. The repertoire has approximately 1,500,000 clones, roughly 97% of them found once; the top ten carry approximately 1.1%. Germline CDR1 reads KGHSH; CDR2 reads LQKENI. V was clipped by 10 bases and J by 0 bases; unmatched bases: 21. The CDR3 sequence is 19 residues long. Notes on this clone: Its antigen is still unknown.

J is TRBJ2-3 and V is TRBV18; 8 bases align to TRBD2. Sequencing was carried out using naive CD4+ T cells sorted from blood. Subset indicated: CD45RA+ positively selected. The receptor was isolated from a young man in good health. CDR3 protein: CATIRLVIAGLTSTDTQYF. For the CDR3, the DNA is TGTGCCACCATACGTCTTGTAATAGCGGGGCTGACTAGCACAGATACGCAGTATTTT.